The clone carrying this TCR beta chain was counted many times. The sample originates from a study of Graves' ophthalmopathy and Graves' hyperthyroidism. In the study overall: Prior to any treatment, peripheral blood was collected at the time of initial diagnosis.

V lost 5 bases and J lost 5, with 27 bases in between. The CDR3 contains 18 residues. CDR1 and CDR2 from the germline V gene are MGHDK and SYGVNS. Having ophthalmopathy, the donors showed moderate-to-severe activity, CAS ≥3 and NOSPECS ≥4, with disease lasting under 3 months. Amplifying from RNA transcripts, the study obtained TCR beta CDR3 regions. First-round RT-PCR used HTBI primers; second-round multiplex PCR followed. TCRdb re-called the multiplex PCR reads through MiXCR, storing one row per CDR3 protein. This sample carries 350,000 to 400,000 distinct CDR3 sequences, approximately 16% of them seen once, and the ten largest clones take around 1.4%.

The receptor was derived from a woman between 18 and 29 years old with Graves' ophthalmopathy. The sequencing sample was made of peripheral blood. The chain carries TRBV25-1 and TRBJ2-5, with D perhaps assigned TRBD1 or TRBD2 (5 bases each). In DNA, the CDR3 is TGTGCCAGCAGTCCCCGACGCCCGGGACCTAGGACGGGGGAGACCCAGTACTTC. Translated, it gives CASSPRRPGPRTGETQYF.